This TCR beta chain was observed in a study of T cells in Graves' hyperthyroidism and ophthalmopathy. In the study overall: Peripheral blood was drawn at first diagnosis, prior to all treatment.

From RNA transcripts, TCR beta CDR3 regions were amplified. First-round RT-PCR of the TCR CDR3 relied on the HTBI primer set. Each CDR3 protein gets one entry after TCRdb re-called the multiplex PCR reads with MiXCR. The repertoire consists of some 580,000 distinct CDR3 sequences, with 16% occurring once and the leading ten covering roughly 3.5%. This clonotype was recorded many times. Ophthalmopathy patients showed a Clinical Activity Score of at least 3, NOSPECS grade of at least 4 and duration under 3 months. V was cut by 4 bases and J by 4 bases, with 16 bases left in between. The germline gives CDR1 SGHAT, CDR2 FQNNGV. CDR3 length equals 15 residues.

The rearrangement uses TRBV11-2 and TRBJ2-5, with a possible D match to TRBD1 (6 bases). The sequence was obtained from a woman aged 40-49 years with Graves' ophthalmopathy. Sequencing was performed on blood. The chain's CDR3 is CASSSSYRVTETQYF. CDR3 DNA: TGTGCCAGCAGCTCTAGTTACAGGGTGACAGAGACCCAGTACTTC.